Listed here is a single T cell receptor (beta chain). Its target is not known. These data come from a study of PD-1 blockade in classical Hodgkin lymphoma. The time point: cycle 4 day 1 (C4D1), after five to seven weeks of nivolumab. Relapse was seen in all patients after autologous stem cell transplantation, and brentuximab vedotin exposure was variable. Sequencing used immunoSEQ multiplex PCR; TCRdb keeps in-frame clones, though not all of them. The sample lists about 19,000 clones, over 75% occurring once. Regarding the study as a whole: Complete responders matched newly diagnosed patients in baseline diversity.

In germline, CDR1 is LNHDA, CDR2 SQIVND (reference sequence). V lost 6 bases and J 0 bases, leaving 11 bases between the germline ends. The CDR3 length is 14 residues. The V gene is TRBV19, the J gene TRBJ1-1; possibly TRBD1 for D (6 bases). The material was peripheral blood mononuclear cells (PBMCs), obtained before the fourth cycle of nivolumab. This TCR was sampled from a human donor with classical Hodgkin lymphoma. The DNA of the CDR3 is TGTGCCAGTAGGATTGGGACACTGAACACTGAAGCTTTCTTT. Its protein is CASRIGTLNTEAFF. Filled out from reference TRBV19 and TRBJ1-1, the complete variable domain reads DGGITQSPKYLFRKEGQNVTLSCEQNLNHDAMYWYRQDPGQGLRLIYYSQIVNDFQKGDIAEGYSVSREKKESFPLTVTSAQKNPTAFYLCASRIGTLNTEAFFGQGTRLTVV.